This note documents a single TCR beta chain sequence. It has no known antigen specificity. Base qualities are not provided; no much larger clone lies one nucleotide away. The collaborating institutions used their own protocols to collect whole blood in K2EDTA tubes. Collaborator samples were shipped for TCRbeta analysis as frozen whole blood, isolated PBMCs, or DNA extracted from either sample type. This sample stems from a study of blood T cell repertoires in COVID-19 (dated by TCRdb to the early 2020s). With regard to the full study: The collaborator samples originated in the United States, Italy and Spain and spanned the acute and convalescent phases of COVID-19. The sample metadata nearly always contained a de-identified subject ID, COVID-19 status, age in years and sex. The repertoires were released in a freely available public database meant as a resource for research on the immune response to SARS-CoV-2. The samples were drawn from two sources: the first 160 participants of the ongoing ImmuneRACE study, and 950 to 1,500 subjects contributed by 6 global collaborators. The dataset comprised deeply sampled blood TCRbeta repertoires from subjects exposed to, actively infected with, or recovered from COVID-19. Where available, HLA class I and class II types were obtained from metadata supplied by the sample provider rather than from assay-based typing. The material from the prospective study consisted of cDNA or gDNA derived from T cells, B-cell-depleted T cells, or PBMCs. The research as a whole found: The quantity of clinical and demographic metadata differed by source and by participant and was supplied without curation.

TCRbeta CDR3 regions were amplified from genomic DNA by means of the immunoSEQ Assay, a bias-controlled multiplex PCR. The original methods were these. The number of nucleated cells in each sample was estimated by amplification of reference gene primers within the assay. To quantify the absolute abundance of each unique TCRbeta CDR3 rearrangement, sequence reads were collapsed and filtered. For each sample, productive Simpson clonality was calculated as the square root of Simpson's diversity index across productive rearrangements. The clones in this table, taken by TCRdb from immuneACCESS, are in-frame only. Not every clone is retained; where verified, under half of the shortfall comes from an unresolved V gene, and the cause of the rest is unknown. Clone size and V and J calls were adopted from that table, with D and trimming inferred from the DNA. This sample gives fewer than 250,000 clones in total; more than 85% of them show up just once. The top ten clones comprise around 0.72% of the sample.

The source material was peripheral blood. The clonotype comes from a man between 35 and 55 years old with acute or convalescent COVID-19.

The CDR3 protein is CASSRDSLYGYTF. The sequenced DNA is TGCGCCAGCAGCCGGGACAGCCTATATGGCTACACCTTC. The chain is encoded by TRBV5-1 joined to TRBJ1-2, and TRBD1 aligns with 7 junction nucleotides. The germline V gene supplies CDR1 SGHRS and CDR2 YFSETQ. There are 13 amino acids in the CDR3, from cysteine to phenylalanine inclusive. Kept here is only the CDR3 DNA, which spans 39 bases and is read in frame from base 1. V and J are trimmed by 4 bases and 5 bases, and the gene matches miss 5 bases of the junction.